These T cell receptor beta chains were read from a single sample in a study of T cell changes during pregnancy in multiple sclerosis. Some clones are missing from TCRdb's copy, which holds only in-frame ones; the method was immunoSEQ multiplex PCR. Of about 39,000 clones in the sample, 92% were seen once. Sequenced here: CD8+ T cells from peripheral blood mononuclear cells, sampled before pregnancy. The origin of the receptors is a female donor with multiple sclerosis, enrolled in a pregnancy study. Each CDR3 is given without its conserved first and last residue. Only some rows state a clone size, as once, few, many or a class for expanded clones.

V gene,clone size,CDR3 protein
TRBV29-1,once,SVEGREEQY
TRBV6-5,NA,ASSRSGAGTAQY
TRBV15,NA,ATSSGTSGRAYEQY
TRBV7-2,NA,ASSRPRTGIYNEQF
TRBV27,NA,ASSRRGSGYEQY
TRBV9,NA,ASSVWRETDEQY
TRBV28,NA,ASSYDGTSLYGYT
TRBV30,NA,AWSNELPGVSRDYEQY
TRBV28,NA,ASSTGQGGSEKLF
TRBV9,NA,ASSVGQGRNTIY
TRBV10-2,NA,ASSKGLAGREETQY
TRBV9,NA,ASNPSGVANEKLF
TRBV10-3,NA,AIRRDTVPDTQY
TRBV15,NA,ATSSGGANSPLR
TRBV2,NA,ASSELGDRSGEKLF
TRBV27,once,ASSSPQGKQY
TRBV6-5,NA,ASRRWNEQY
TRBV11-2,NA,ASRGGETSYNEQF
TRBV5-1,NA,ASSLETSGRASSRTDTQY
TRBV7-2,NA,ASSPRRVQETQY
TRBV5-5,NA,ASSLVAANQPQH
TRBV6-1,NA,ASSLTGAREQY
TRBV12-5,few,ASGSGQRNTEAF
TRBV7-6,NA,ASSPGGQSYEQY
TRBV27,NA,ASSLQGANYEQY
TRBV27,NA,ASEAVGGANTGELF
TRBV5-6,NA,ASSVRDSPLEIYEQY
TRBV9,once,ASSSSGSADTQY
TRBV6-1,NA,ASIVLAGDLDTQY
TRBV7-3,NA,ASSPGTSGGWDQETQY
TRBV7-2,NA,ASSLEIAGGGYGYT
TRBV9,NA,ASRSGGQADTQY
TRBV27,once,ASSGGGGKQY
TRBV7-3,NA,ASSLGGGEQY
TRBV2,NA,AGRDRVYEQY
TRBV6-1,NA,ASSDLSREGLSTGELF
TRBV27,NA,ASRDLRAQY
TRBV28,once,ASRPTSGRTDTQY
TRBV4-1,NA,ASSSPGTGGMDEQF
TRBV19,few,ASSSVLGNTIY
TRBV5-1,NA,ASSPSSRYQETQY
TRBV4-1,large,ASSQDRFSGGYT